The 13 T cell receptor beta chains below all came from one sample that was sequenced in a study of CD8 T cells in Susac syndrome. RNA totalling roughly 0.5 to 1 ug underwent reverse transcription with random hexamers. TCRdb ran MiXCR on the immunoSEQ multiplex PCR reads and lists one entry per CDR3 protein. Of 180,000 or so distinct CDR3 sequences detected, about 94% appear once; the ten largest clones hold 0.085% to 0.11%. The specimen was CD4+ T cells from PBMCs. These receptor sequences come from a human donor in good health.

The sample holds one count of this clonotype. The CDR3 protein is CASSLAQGFGYTF. The CDR3 DNA sequence: TGCGCCAGCAGCTTGGCCCAGGGTTTTGGCTACACCTTC. The rearrangement uses TRBV5-1 and TRBJ1-2; D is possibly TRBD1 (5 bases). The germline V and J ends were trimmed by 0 bases and 7 bases, with 10 bases remaining between them. CDR3 size: 13 residues. CDR1 SGHRS and CDR2 YFSETQ come from the germline V gene.

This chain links TRBV30 with TRBJ2-2; D is unresolved. Trimming pared 3 bases from V and 4 bases from J, leaving 12 bases between. This CDR3 is built from 14 residues. Germline V gives CDR1 GTSNPN, CDR2 SVGIG (reference sequence). CDR3 in DNA: TGTGCCTGGAGGCTGGGCGATTTCACCGGGGAGCTGTTTTTT. Protein: CAWRLGDFTGELFF.

This chain uses TRBV5-6 with TRBJ2-7, with D perhaps matching TRBD2 (5 bases). Per germline, CDR1 SGHDT and CDR2 YYEEEE. V was shortened by 5 bases and J by 0 bases, with 15 bases between the two germline ends. This CDR3 contains 15 residues. CDR3 sequence: CASRRTPWGSYEQYF. The CDR3 region has the DNA TGTGCCAGCAGGCGGACTCCCTGGGGCTCCTACGAGCAGTACTTC.

V usage is TRBV5-1 and J usage is TRBJ2-5; 7 bases are shared with TRBD2. The CDR3 consists of 15 residues. The trim removed 6 bases at V and 2 bases at J, leaving 10 bases unmatched. Germline-derived CDR1 and CDR2 are SGHRS and YFSETQ. In nucleotides, the CDR3 is TGCGCCAGCAACCCGACCGGGGGGTGGCAAGAGACCCAGTACTTC. The encoded protein is CASNPTGGWQETQYF.

The chain employs TRBV19 and TRBJ2-4; D is perhaps TRBD1 or TRBD2 (5 bases each). The CDR3 totals 15 residues. Germline CDR1 reads LNHDA; CDR2 reads SQIVND (reference sequence). V lost 5 bases, J lost 4 bases, and 15 bases lay in between. The DNA for the CDR3 is TGTGCCAGTAGTCAGTACGGGACGGAAAAAAACATTCAGTACTTC. The encoded protein is CASSQYGTEKNIQYF.

The rearrangement links TRBV28 to TRBJ2-7; 9 positions agree with TRBD2. This CDR3 region has 15 residues. Looked up from germline, CDR1 is MDHEN and CDR2 is SYDVKM. V gave up 2 bases and J gave up 5 bases; unmatched junction bases: 7. The CDR3 DNA reads TGTGCCAGCAGTTTAGTGTCGGGGACTAGCAACGAGCAGTACTTC. Translated, it gives CASSLVSGTSNEQYF.

The V and J genes are TRBV29-1 and TRBJ1-2, with 12 bases lining up with TRBD1. V dropped 4 bases and J dropped 0; count of bases not matched to a gene: 6. The V gene's germline CDR1 is SQVTM and CDR2 ANQGSEA. The CDR3 extends over 16 amino acids. This CDR3 is CSVAGTGGLANYGYTF. The CDR3 nucleotides read TGCAGCGTTGCCGGGACAGGGGGCCTAGCTAACTATGGCTACACCTTC.

V and J are TRBV29-1 and TRBJ2-2, with no clear D. The length of the CDR3 is 13 residues. Germline assignment: CDR1 SQVTM and CDR2 ANQGSEA. V was pared by 6 bases and J by 6 bases, with 14 bases between. CDR3 region: CSVKGPAAGELFF. The CDR3 DNA reads as TGCAGCGTGAAGGGCCCCGCTGCCGGGGAGCTGTTTTTT.

The CDR3 DNA reads as TGTGCCAGCAGCACCTCCCACTTGGGCTCCAATCAGCCCCAGCATTTT. Its translation: CASSTSHLGSNQPQHF. The chain is built from TRBV7-8 and TRBJ1-5; D uncertain. The germline CDR1 and CDR2 sequences are SGHVS and FQNEAQ. The CDR3 runs to 16 residues. V gave up 5 bases and J gave up 3 bases, with 17 bases separating them.

V and J are TRBV6-5 and TRBJ1-2; a possible D gene is TRBD1 (6 bases). The CDR3 is 17 amino acids. V dropped 0 bases and J dropped 4 bases, with 18 bases sitting between them. Looked up from germline, CDR1 is MNHEY and CDR2 is SVGAGI. This CDR3 is CASSYSSTPQGFYGYTF. CDR3 nucleotide sequence: TGTGCCAGCAGTTACTCTTCAACACCACAGGGATTCTATGGCTACACCTTC.

This CDR3 reads CASSLWGGYEQYF. The CDR3 DNA sequence: TGTGCCAGCAGTTTGTGGGGAGGCTACGAGCAGTACTTC. The chain joins TRBV12-3 or TRBV12-4 to TRBJ2-7; TRBD2 might be the D (6 bases). The CDR3 is 13 residues long. V was clipped by 3 bases and J by 3 bases, with 9 bases between them.

The chain joins TRBV29-1 to TRBJ2-3, with D hard to call. The length of the CDR3 is 12 residues. V lost 3 bases to trimming and J lost 5 bases, with 9 bases between them. The germline CDR1 and CDR2 sequences are SQVTM and ANQGSEA. As DNA, the CDR3 is TGCAGCGTTGACAGCTACGGAGATACGCAGTATTTT. Its protein is CSVDSYGDTQYF.

This clonotype came up a few times. The chain employs TRBV29-1 and TRBJ2-7; TRBD1 matches at 11 bases. V was pared by 7 bases and J by 5 bases, with 4 bases of the junction left unmatched. CDR1 and CDR2 from the germline V gene are SQVTM and ANQGSEA. The CDR3 spans 12 residues. In DNA, the CDR3 is TGCAGCGCTGGACAGGGGGCCCACGAGCAGTACTTC. Translating it yields CSAGQGAHEQYF.